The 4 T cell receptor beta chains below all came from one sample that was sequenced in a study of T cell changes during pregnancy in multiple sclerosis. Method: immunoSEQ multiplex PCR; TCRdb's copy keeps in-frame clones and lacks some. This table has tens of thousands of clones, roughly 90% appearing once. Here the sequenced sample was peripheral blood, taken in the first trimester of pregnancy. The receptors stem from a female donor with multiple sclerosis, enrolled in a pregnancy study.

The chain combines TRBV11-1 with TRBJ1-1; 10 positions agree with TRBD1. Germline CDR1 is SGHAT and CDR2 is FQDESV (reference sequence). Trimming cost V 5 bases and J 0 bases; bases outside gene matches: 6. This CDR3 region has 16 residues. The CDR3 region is CASSLRDRGMNTEAFF. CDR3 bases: TGTGCCAGCAGCCTCCGGGACAGGGGAATGAACACTGAAGCTTTCTTT.

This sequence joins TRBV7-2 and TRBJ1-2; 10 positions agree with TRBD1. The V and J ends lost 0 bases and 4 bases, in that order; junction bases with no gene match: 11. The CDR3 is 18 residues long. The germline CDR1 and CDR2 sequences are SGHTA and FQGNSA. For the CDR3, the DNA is TGTGCCAGCAGCTTAGCTCCGACAGGGGGCGCGGGGGGCTATGGCTACACCTTC. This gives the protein CASSLAPTGGAGGYGYTF.

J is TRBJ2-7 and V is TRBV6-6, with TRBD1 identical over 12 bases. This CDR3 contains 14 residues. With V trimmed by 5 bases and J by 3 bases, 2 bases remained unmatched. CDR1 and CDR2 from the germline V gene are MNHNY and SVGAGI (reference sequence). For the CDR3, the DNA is TGTGCCAGCAGTGGGACAGGGGGCAGCTACGAGCAGTACTTC. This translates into CASSGTGGSYEQYF.

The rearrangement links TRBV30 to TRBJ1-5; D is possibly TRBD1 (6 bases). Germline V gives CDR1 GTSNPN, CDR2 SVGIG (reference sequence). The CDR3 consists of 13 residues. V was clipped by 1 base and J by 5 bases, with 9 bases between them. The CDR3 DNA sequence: TGTGCCTGGAGTGATCAGGGGTATCAGCCCCAGCATTTT. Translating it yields CAWSDQGYQPQHF.